This TCR beta chain was retrieved from a study of T-cell reconstitution after alpha-beta-depleted transplantation in children. Regarding the study as a whole: Where some patients showed high TCRbeta diversity at day 60, it came from recipient T cells and thymic progenitors that had survived. Newly produced T cells mostly provided counts and TCRbeta diversity after one year, as hyperexpanded clones declined. The study reportedly traced alpha-beta T cells about two months after transplant to several hundred expanded graft clones.

CDR1 is LNHNV, CDR2 YYDKDF, per germline (reference sequence). This CDR3 is 17 amino acids long. The trim removed 0 bases at V and 5 bases at J, leaving 7 bases unmatched. Researchers prepared the TCRbeta library using unique molecular identifiers, the study reports. TCRdb passed the PCR reads through MiXCR, listing each CDR3 protein once. The sample carries about 110,000 distinct CDR3 sequences, 5.5% to 7% recorded once. This clonotype was observed a handful of times. Its antigen is not identified. The sequence came from a male patient aged 2 to 9 who had a stem cell transplant for acute lymphoblastic leukemia, so the T cells may come from the graft donor. Sample: PBMCs, mostly from graft donor cells, taken 360 days after TCRalphabeta/CD19-depleted stem cell transplant. The V and J genes are TRBV15 and TRBJ2-2, with 9 bases identical to TRBD2. The CDR3 nucleotides read TGTGCCACCAGCAGAGATAGAAGCGGGAGGAATACCGGGGAGCTGTTTTTT. Translated, it gives CATSRDRSGRNTGELFF.